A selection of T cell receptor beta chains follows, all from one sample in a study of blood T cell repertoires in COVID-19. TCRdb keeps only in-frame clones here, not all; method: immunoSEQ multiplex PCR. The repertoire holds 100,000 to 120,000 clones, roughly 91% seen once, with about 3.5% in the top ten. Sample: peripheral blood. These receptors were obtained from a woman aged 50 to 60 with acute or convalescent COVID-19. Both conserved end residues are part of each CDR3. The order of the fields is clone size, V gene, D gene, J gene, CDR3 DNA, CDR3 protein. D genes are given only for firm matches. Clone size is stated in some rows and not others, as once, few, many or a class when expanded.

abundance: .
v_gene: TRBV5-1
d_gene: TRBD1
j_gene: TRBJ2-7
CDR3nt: TGCGCCAGCAGCCGCAAACAGGGGGCGCACAGCGAGCAGTACTTC
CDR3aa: CASSRKQGAHSEQYF

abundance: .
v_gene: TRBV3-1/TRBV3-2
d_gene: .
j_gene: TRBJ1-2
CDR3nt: TGTGCCAGCAGCCAACCCCCCGATGGCTACACCTTC
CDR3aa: CASSQPPDGYTF

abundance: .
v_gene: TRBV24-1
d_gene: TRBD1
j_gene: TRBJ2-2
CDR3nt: TGTGCCACCAGTGACCAAGGGGGCCCCAGACCCGGGGAGCTGTTTTTT
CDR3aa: CATSDQGGPRPGELFF

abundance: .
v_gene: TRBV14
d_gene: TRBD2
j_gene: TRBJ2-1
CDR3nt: TGTGCCAGCAGCCCGGGACTAGCGAGGAATGAGCAGTTCTTC
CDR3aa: CASSPGLARNEQFF

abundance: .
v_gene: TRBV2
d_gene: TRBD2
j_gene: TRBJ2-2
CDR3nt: TGTGCCAGCAGTGATCGGGGGGGAGGTTCGTCGATCGGGGAGCTGTTTTTT
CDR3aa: CASSDRGGGSSIGELFF

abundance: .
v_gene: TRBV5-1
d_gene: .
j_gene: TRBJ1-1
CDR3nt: TGCGCCAGCAGCTTTTCCACAGACCCGAGTGCTGAAGCTTTCTTT
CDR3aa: CASSFSTDPSAEAFF

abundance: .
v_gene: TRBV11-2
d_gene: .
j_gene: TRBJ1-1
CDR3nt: TGTGCCAGCAGCTTAGTCCCTACAGGGACGGTGAACACTGAAGCTTTCTTT
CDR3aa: CASSLVPTGTVNTEAFF

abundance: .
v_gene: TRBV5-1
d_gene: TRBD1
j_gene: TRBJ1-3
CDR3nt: TGCGCCAGCAGCCTTTCGACAGGGCTCGGTGCGGGAAACACCATATATTTT
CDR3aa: CASSLSTGLGAGNTIYF

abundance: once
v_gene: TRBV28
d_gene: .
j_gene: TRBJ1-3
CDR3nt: TGTGCCAGCAGGACAGGTTTCTCTGGAAACACCATATATTTT
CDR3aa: CASRTGFSGNTIYF

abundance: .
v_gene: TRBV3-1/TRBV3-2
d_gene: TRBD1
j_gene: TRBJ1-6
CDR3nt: TGTGCCAGCAGCGCCCGGACAGGGGGGTTGAATTCACCCCTCCACTTT
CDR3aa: CASSARTGGLNSPLHF

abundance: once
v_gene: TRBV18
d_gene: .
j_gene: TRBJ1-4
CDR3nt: TGTGCCAGCTCACCATTGACAGGAGCAACTAATGAAAAACTGTTTTTT
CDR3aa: CASSPLTGATNEKLFF

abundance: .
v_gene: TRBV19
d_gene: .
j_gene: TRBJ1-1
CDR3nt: TGTGCCAGTAGCCGACAGAGAGACACTGAAGCTTTCTTT
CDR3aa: CASSRQRDTEAFF

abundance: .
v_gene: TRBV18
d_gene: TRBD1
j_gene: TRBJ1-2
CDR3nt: TGTGCCAGCTCACCCGCCTACTTACCGACAGGGGTAGGCTACACCTTC
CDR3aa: CASSPAYLPTGVGYTF

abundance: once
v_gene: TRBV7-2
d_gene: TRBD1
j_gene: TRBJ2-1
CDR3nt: TGTGCCAGCAGCCCAGGGGGCGGTGGCTACAATGAGCAGTTCTTC
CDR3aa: CASSPGGGGYNEQFF

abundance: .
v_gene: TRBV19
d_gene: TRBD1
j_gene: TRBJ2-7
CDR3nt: TGTGCCAGTAGTAGGTGGGGACAGGGGGATTCCTACGAGCAGTACTTC
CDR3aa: CASSRWGQGDSYEQYF

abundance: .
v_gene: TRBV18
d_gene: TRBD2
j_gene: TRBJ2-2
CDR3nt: TGTGCCAGCTCACCATCTAGCGGGCTTGACACCGGGGAGCTGTTTTTT
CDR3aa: CASSPSSGLDTGELFF